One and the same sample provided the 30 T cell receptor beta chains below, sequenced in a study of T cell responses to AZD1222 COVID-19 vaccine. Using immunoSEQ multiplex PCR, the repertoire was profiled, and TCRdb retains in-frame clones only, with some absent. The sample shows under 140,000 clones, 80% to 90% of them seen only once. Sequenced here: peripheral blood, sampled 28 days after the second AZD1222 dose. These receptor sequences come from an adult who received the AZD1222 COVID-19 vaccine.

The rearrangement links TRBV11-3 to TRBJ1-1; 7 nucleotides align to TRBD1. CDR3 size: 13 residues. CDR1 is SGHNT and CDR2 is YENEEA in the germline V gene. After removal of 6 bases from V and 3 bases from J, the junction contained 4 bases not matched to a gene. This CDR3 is CASRVTGDTEAFF. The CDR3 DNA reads TGTGCCAGCAGGGTCACAGGGGACACTGAAGCTTTCTTT. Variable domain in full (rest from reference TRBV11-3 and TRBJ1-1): EAGVVQSPRYKIIEKKQPVAFWCNPISGHNTLYWYLQNLGQGPELLIRYENEEAVDDSQLPKDRFSAERLKGVDSTLKIQPAELGDSAVYLCASRVTGDTEAFFGQGTRLTVV.

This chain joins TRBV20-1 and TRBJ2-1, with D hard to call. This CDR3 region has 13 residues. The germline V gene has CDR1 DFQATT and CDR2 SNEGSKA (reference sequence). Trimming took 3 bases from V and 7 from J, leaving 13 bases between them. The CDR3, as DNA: TGCAGTGCTAGTTTTGCGTTCGGGAATGAGCAGTTCTTC. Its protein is CSASFAFGNEQFF.

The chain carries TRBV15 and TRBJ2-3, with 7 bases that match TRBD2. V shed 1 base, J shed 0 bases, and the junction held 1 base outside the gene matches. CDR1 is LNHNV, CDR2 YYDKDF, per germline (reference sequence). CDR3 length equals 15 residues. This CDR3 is CATSRVRGSTDTQYF. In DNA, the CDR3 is TGTGCCACCAGCAGAGTGCGGGGGAGCACAGATACGCAGTATTTT. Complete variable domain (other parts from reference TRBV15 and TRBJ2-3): DAMVIQNPRYQVTQFGKPVTLSCSQTLNHNVMYWYQQKSSQAPKLLFHYYDKDFNNEADTPDNFQSRRPNTSFCFLDIRSPGLGDTAMYLCATSRVRGSTDTQYFGPGTRLTVL.

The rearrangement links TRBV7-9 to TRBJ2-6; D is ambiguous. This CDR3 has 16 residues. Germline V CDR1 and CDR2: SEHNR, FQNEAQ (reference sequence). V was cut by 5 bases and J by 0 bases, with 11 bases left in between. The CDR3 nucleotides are TGTGCCAGCAGCCTCCGGGCATACTCTGGGGCCAACGTCCTGACTTTC. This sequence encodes CASSLRAYSGANVLTF.

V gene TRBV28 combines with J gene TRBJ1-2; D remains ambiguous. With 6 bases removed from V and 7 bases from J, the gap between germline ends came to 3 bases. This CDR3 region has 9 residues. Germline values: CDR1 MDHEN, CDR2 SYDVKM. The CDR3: CASRGGYTF. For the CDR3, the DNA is TGTGCCAGCAGGGGTGGCTACACCTTC.

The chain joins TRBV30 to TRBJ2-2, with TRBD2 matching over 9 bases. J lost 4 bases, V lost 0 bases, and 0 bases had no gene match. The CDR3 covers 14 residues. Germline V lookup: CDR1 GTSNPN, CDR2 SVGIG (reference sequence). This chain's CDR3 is CAWSVLAGTGELFF. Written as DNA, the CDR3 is TGTGCCTGGAGTGTACTAGCGGGCACCGGGGAGCTGTTTTTT.

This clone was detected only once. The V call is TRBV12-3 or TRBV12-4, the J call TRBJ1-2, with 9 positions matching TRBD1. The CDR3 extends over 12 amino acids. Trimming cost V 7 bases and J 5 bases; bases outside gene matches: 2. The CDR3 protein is CASKTGGYGYTF. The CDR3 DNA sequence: TGTGCCAGCAAGACAGGGGGTTATGGCTACACCTTC.

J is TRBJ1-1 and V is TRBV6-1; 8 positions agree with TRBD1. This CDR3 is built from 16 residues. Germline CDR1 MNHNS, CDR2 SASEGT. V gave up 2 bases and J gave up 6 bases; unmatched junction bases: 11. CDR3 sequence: CASSESTGGWTAEAFF. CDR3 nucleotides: TGTGCCAGCAGTGAATCTACAGGGGGATGGACGGCTGAAGCTTTCTTT.

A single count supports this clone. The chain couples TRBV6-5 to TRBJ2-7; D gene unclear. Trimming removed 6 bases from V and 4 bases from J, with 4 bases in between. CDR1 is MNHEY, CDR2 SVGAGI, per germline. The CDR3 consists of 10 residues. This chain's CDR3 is CASRLYEQYF. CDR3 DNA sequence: TGTGCCAGCAGGCTTTACGAGCAGTACTTC.

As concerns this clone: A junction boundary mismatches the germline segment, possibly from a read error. CDR3 region: CASSERGLAGTRGDF. The CDR3, as DNA: TGTGCCAGCAGTGAACGGGGACTAGCGGGTACTCGGGGGGACTTC. The gene calls are TRBV6-1 and TRBJ2-7; 12 bases are shared with TRBD2. This CDR3 contains 15 residues. Germline loops: CDR1 MNHNS, CDR2 SASEGT.

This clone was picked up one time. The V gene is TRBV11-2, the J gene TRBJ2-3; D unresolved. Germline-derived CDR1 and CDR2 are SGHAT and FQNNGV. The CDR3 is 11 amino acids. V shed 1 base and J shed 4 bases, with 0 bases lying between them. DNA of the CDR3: TGTGCCAGCAGCTTAGCAGATACGCAGTATTTT. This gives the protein CASSLADTQYF.

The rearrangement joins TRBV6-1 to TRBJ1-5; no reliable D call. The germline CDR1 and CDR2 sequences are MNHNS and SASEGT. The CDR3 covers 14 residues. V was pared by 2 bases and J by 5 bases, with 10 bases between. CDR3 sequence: CASSERTAYQPQHF. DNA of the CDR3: TGTGCCAGCAGTGAACGGACCGCCTATCAGCCCCAGCATTTT.

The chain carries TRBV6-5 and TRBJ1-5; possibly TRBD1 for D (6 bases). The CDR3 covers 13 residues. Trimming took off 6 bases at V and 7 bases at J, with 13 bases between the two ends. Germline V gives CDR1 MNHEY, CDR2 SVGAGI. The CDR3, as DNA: TGTGCCAGCAGCACAGGGCTTCAACAGCCCCAGCATTTT. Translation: CASSTGLQQPQHF.

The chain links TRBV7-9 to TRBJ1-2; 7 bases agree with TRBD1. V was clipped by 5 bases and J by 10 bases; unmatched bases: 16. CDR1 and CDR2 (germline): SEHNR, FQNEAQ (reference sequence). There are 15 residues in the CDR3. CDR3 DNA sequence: TGTGCCAGCAGCACCCGGGACAGCCTTCTGCCGTACTACACCTTC. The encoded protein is CASSTRDSLLPYYTF.

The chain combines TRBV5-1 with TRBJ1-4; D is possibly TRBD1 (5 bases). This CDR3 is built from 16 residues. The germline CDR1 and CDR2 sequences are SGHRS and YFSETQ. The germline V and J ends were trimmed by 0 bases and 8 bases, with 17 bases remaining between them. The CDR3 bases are TGCGCCAGCAGCTTGGGTTCGGCAGGGTTTGCCGAAAAACTGTTTTTT. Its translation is CASSLGSAGFAEKLFF.

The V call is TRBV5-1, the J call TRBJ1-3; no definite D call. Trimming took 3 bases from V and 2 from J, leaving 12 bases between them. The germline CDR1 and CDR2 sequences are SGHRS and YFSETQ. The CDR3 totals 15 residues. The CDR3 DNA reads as TGCGCCAGCAGCTCTAGCAGTATAACTGGAAACACCATATATTTT. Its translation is CASSSSSITGNTIYF.

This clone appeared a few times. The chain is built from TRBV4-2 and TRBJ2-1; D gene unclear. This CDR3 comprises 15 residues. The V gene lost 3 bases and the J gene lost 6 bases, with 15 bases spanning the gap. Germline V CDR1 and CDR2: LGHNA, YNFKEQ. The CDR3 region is CASSQDPGTGNEQFF. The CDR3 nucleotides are TGTGCCAGCAGCCAGGACCCAGGCACCGGCAATGAGCAGTTCTTC.

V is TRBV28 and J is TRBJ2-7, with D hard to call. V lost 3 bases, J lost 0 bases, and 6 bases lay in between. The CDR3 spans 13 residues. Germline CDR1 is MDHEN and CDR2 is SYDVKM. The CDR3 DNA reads TGTGCCAGCAGTTTGGGCGACTCCTACGAGCAGTACTTC. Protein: CASSLGDSYEQYF.

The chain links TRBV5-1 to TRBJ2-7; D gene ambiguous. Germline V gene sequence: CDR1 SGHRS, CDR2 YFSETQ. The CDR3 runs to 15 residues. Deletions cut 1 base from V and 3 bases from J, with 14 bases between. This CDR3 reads CASSLTTTAVYEQYF. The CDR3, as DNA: TGCGCCAGCAGCTTGACGACAACGGCTGTCTACGAGCAGTACTTC.

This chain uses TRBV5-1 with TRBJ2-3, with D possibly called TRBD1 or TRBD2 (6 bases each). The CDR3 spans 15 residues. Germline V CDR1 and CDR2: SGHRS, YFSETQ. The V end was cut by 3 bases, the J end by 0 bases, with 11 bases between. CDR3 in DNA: TGCGCCAGCAGCTCAGGGGACTTCAGCACAGATACGCAGTATTTT. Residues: CASSSGDFSTDTQYF.

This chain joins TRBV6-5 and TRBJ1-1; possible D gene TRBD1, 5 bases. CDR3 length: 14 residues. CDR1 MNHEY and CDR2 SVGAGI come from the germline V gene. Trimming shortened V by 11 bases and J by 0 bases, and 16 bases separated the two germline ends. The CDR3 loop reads CAAGHSTMNTEAFF. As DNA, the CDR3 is TGTGCCGCGGGGCACAGTACGATGAACACTGAAGCTTTCTTT.

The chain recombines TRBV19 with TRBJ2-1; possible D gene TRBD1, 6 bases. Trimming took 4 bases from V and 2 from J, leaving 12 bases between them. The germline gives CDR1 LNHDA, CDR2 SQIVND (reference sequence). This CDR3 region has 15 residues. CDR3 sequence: CASSTQGSPYNEQFF. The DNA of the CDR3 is TGTGCCAGTAGTACACAGGGTAGCCCCTACAATGAGCAGTTCTTC.

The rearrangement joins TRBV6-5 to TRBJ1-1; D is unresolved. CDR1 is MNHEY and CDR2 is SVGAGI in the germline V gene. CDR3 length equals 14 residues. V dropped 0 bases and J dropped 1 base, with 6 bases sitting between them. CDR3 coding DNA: TGTGCCAGCAGTTACTCGATCCCGAACACTGAAGCTTTCTTT. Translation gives CASSYSIPNTEAFF.

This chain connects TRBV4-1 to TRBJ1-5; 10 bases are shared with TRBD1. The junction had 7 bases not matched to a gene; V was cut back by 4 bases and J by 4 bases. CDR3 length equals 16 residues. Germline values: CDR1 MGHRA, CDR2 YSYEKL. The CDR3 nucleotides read TGCGCCAGCAGCCCCCACGGACAGGGGGGAAATCAGCCCCAGCATTTT. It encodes CASSPHGQGGNQPQHF.

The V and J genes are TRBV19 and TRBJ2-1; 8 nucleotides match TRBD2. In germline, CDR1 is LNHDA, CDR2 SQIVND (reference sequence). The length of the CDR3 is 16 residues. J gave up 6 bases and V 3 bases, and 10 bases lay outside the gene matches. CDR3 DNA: TGTGCCAGTAGTATTGGACTAGCAGGGAGGGGCAATGAGCAGTTCTTC. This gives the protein CASSIGLAGRGNEQFF.

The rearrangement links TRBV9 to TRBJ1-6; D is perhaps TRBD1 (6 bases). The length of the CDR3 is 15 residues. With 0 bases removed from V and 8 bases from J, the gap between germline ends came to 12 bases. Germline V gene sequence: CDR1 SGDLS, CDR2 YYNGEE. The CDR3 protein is CASSVGHRADSPLHF. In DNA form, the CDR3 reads TGTGCCAGCAGCGTAGGTCACAGGGCGGATTCACCCCTCCACTTT.

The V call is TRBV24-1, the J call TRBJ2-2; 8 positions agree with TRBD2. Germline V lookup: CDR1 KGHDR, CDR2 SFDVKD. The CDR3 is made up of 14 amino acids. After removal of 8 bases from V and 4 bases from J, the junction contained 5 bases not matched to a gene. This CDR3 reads CATKAGDGTGELFF. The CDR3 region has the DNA TGTGCCACCAAAGCGGGAGATGGCACCGGGGAGCTGTTTTTT.

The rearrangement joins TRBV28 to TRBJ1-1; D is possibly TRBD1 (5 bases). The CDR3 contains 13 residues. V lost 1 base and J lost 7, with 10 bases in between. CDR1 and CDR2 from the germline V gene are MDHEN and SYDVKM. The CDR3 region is CASSLLGDGEAFF. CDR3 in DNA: TGTGCCAGCAGTTTATTGGGGGATGGTGAAGCTTTCTTT.

CDR3 DNA: TGTGCCAGCAGTTTAACCCCCCGGGAGACCCAGTACTTC. This translates into CASSLTPRETQYF. The V gene is TRBV5-4, the J gene TRBJ2-5; no definite D call. The V gene lost 5 bases and the J gene lost 5 bases, with 13 bases spanning the gap. Germline lookup yields CDR1 SGHNT and CDR2 YYREEE (reference sequence). The CDR3 is 13 residues long.

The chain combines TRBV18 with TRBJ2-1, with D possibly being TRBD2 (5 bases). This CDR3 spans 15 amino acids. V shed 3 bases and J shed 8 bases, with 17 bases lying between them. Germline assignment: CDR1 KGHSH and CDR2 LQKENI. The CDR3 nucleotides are TGTGCCAGCTCACCCCCGGGAAATGACCGGGATGAGCAGTTCTTC. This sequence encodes CASSPPGNDRDEQFF.